This T cell receptor (beta chain) came from a study of beta chain features in type 1 diabetes. Study-wide results and limits: Within the patient group, naive, central memory and Treg TCRB repertoires appeared more similar to each other than within healthy donors. Moderate but significant shortening of TCRB CDR3s was recorded in all four CD4+ subsets from Type 1 diabetes patients.

CDR3 size: 12 residues. Trimming stripped 1 base from V and 7 bases from J, with 7 bases between. The V gene's germline CDR1 is SNHLY and CDR2 FYNNEI. CD45RO/CCR7/CD25/CD127/CD95/CD27 sorting isolated CD4+ naive, central memory, regulatory and stem cell-like memory cells. There are a few counts of this clone. What it binds is not known. Expressed TCRB transcripts got sequenced, as all isolated RNA was reverse transcribed. TCRdb's copy holds only in-frame clones and misses some; the assay was immunoSEQ multiplex PCR. Among roughly 150,000 clones listed, about 8.3% were seen once. The material sequenced was central memory CD4+ T cells from blood. J is TRBJ2-5 and V is TRBV2; D gene unclear. The TCR was taken from a woman aged 18-35 years with type 1 diabetes. CDR3 DNA sequence: TGTGCCAGCAGTGAAGAGATGAGGACCCAGTACTTC. This gives the protein CASSEEMRTQYF.